Listed below are T cell receptor beta chains from one sample, sequenced in a study of T cell repertoires in cytomegalovirus infection. Their specific antigens are unknown. TCRdb redid the calling of the reads with MiXCR, one entry per CDR3 protein. The table records about 830,000 distinct CDR3 sequences, 30% to 35% of them present only once. Sequencing used cultured CD8+ T cells from PBMCs, obtained from culture after CMV antigen stimulation. The receptor set was obtained from a human donor in good health (CMV status not recorded). Some clones in this sample may be carry-over from other donors' samples. The CDR3 runs from the conserved cysteine through the conserved F or W. A D gene is named only where the DNA matches it firmly. Rows give clone size only sometimes, using once, few, many, or a class for an expanded clone.

J gene | clone size | D gene | V gene | CDR3 DNA | CDR3 protein
TRBJ1-5 | - | - | TRBV28 | TGTGCCAGCAGTTTTAAGGCCTTCTTGCGCAATCAGCCCCAGCATTTT | CASSFKAFLRNQPQHF
TRBJ1-4 | many | - | TRBV7-2 | TGTGCCAGCAGCTTAGCCCAGGATAATACTAATGAAAAACTGTTTTTT | CASSLAQDNTNEKLFF
TRBJ1-5 | - | - | TRBV6-6 | TGTGCCAGCAGCTCGATAGTGGGGGCTCTGCAGCCCCAGCATTTT | CASSSIVGALQPQHF
TRBJ1-3 | - | - | TRBV9 | TGTGCCAGCAGCGTTACGGACAGCTCTGGAAACACCATATATTTT | CASSVTDSSGNTIYF
TRBJ1-2 | - | - | TRBV27 | TGTGCCAGCAGTGATCTCCCGCTCTATGGCTACACCTTC | CASSDLPLYGYTF
TRBJ1-5 | - | TRBD1 | TRBV19 | TGTGCCAGTAGTATAATGGGACAGGGAGTTTATAGCAATCAGCCCCAGCATTTT | CASSIMGQGVYSNQPQHF
TRBJ2-1 | few | - | TRBV19 | TGTGCCAGTAGTATAGTTCCCAGGGTCAATGAGCAGTTCTTC | CASSIVPRVNEQFF
TRBJ1-2 | few | - | TRBV5-5 | TGTGCCAGCAGCTTGTACGAAGGGGCAAACTATGGCTACACCTTC | CASSLYEGANYGYTF
TRBJ1-2 | few | - | TRBV12-5 | TGTGCTAGTGGTTTTGGTAGAGAGGACGGATTTAACTATGGCTACACCTTC | CASGFGREDGFNYGYTF
TRBJ2-2 | few | - | TRBV6-2/TRBV6-3 | TGTGCCAGCAGCCCTCAGGGGACAACCGGGGAGCTGTTTTTT | CASSPQGTTGELFF
TRBJ2-7 | many | - | TRBV27 | TGTGCCAGCAGCTCAGGGGACTCCTACGAGCAGTACTTC | CASSSGDSYEQYF
TRBJ2-2 | many | TRBD1 | TRBV7-8 | TGTGCCAGCAGTTTTCCGCTTAAAAGACAGGGGAACACCGGGGAGCTGTTTTTT | CASSFPLKRQGNTGELFF
TRBJ2-1 | - | - | TRBV27 | TGTGCCAGCAGTCCCTCCTGGGGGGACACCTTAAACAATGAGCAGTTCTTC | CASSPSWGDTLNNEQFF
TRBJ1-2 | few | TRBD1 | TRBV27 | TGTGCCAGCAGTTCAGGGACAGGGGGCCTTGTGGGCTATGGCTACACCTTC | CASSSGTGGLVGYGYTF
TRBJ2-3 | - | TRBD1 | TRBV28 | TGTGCCAGCCTAGACAGGGGAACAGATACGCAGTATTTT | CASLDRGTDTQYF
TRBJ2-1 | - | TRBD2 | TRBV2 | TGTGCCAGCAGAGGGACTAGCGGACGTGTTGAGCAGTTCTTC | CASRGTSGRVEQFF
TRBJ2-7 | many | - | TRBV7-2 | TGTGCCAGCAGGGCCGTGGAGGGGGCAATCTACGAGCAGTACTTC | CASRAVEGAIYEQYF
TRBJ2-5 | - | TRBD1 | TRBV2 | TGTGCCAGCCTGGGACAGGGGGTCGAGACCCAGTACTTC | CASLGQGVETQYF
TRBJ2-3 | few | TRBD2 | TRBV7-6 | TGTGCCAGCAAGCAACTAGCGGGGAACACAGATACGCAGTATTTT | CASKQLAGNTDTQYF
TRBJ2-1 | few | - | TRBV27 | TGTGCCAGCAGTCCTGCGGGGTTCTCCTACAATGAGCAGTTCTTC | CASSPAGFSYNEQFF
TRBJ1-4 | few | - | TRBV5-4 | TGTGCCACTGCTCAGGGGAGGGTATATGAAAAACTGTTTTTT | CATAQGRVYEKLFF
TRBJ2-3 | - | TRBD1 | TRBV7-9 | TGTGCCAGCAGCGTTGGTATCGGACAGGGCATCACAGATACGCAGTATTTT | CASSVGIGQGITDTQYF
TRBJ1-4 | few | TRBD1 | TRBV5-1 | TGCGCCAGCAGCTTGGAGGGGACAGGGTTTGAAAAACTGTTTTTT | CASSLEGTGFEKLFF
TRBJ1-1 | - | TRBD1 | TRBV6-2/TRBV6-3 | TGTGCCAGCAGTTCGGGACAGGATCACAGCTGGGGCACTGAAGCTTTCTTT | CASSSGQDHSWGTEAFF
TRBJ1-6 | - | - | TRBV28 | TGTGCCAGCAGCCCAGGGACACGGAGCTCCTATAATTCACCCCTCCACTTT | CASSPGTRSSYNSPLHF
TRBJ1-1 | - | - | TRBV15 | TGTGCCACCAGCAGCAGATACACTGAAGCTTTCTTT | CATSSRYTEAFF
TRBJ2-1 | few | - | TRBV6-6 | TGTGCCAGCAGTTACTCGGGGCACATTTACTCCTACAATGAGCAGTTCTTC | CASSYSGHIYSYNEQFF
TRBJ1-1 | - | - | TRBV15 | TGTGCCACCAGCAGAGATCCGACAGGACTAATGAACACTGAAGCTTTCTTT | CATSRDPTGLMNTEAFF
TRBJ2-2 | few | TRBD2 | TRBV6-5 | TGTGCCAGCAGTTACCTTGGACTAGCGGGGACCGGGGAGCTGTTTTTT | CASSYLGLAGTGELFF
TRBJ1-2 | - | - | TRBV19 | TGTGCCAGTAGTCCCTACCCCAGGAATGCCTACACCTTC | CASSPYPRNAYTF
TRBJ1-5 | - | - | TRBV6-8 | TGTGCCAGCAGTGGGTACCCAAATCAGCCCCAGCATTTT | CASSGYPNQPQHF
TRBJ1-5 | - | - | TRBV10-3 | TGTGCCATCAGTGCGCCGGGTAGCAATCAGCCCCAGCATTTT | CAISAPGSNQPQHF
TRBJ2-7 | - | - | TRBV6-1 | TGTGCCAGCAGTGAAGCTTGGCGGAACTCCTACGAGCAGTACTTC | CASSEAWRNSYEQYF
TRBJ1-6 | - | - | TRBV7-4 | TGTGCCAGCAGCCCTGGGACTTCGCCGTGGGGGAATTCACCCCTCCACTTT | CASSPGTSPWGNSPLHF
TRBJ1-1 | - | - | TRBV19 | TGTGCCAGTAGTATCCCCCTGACCGGAGGGGCTGAAACTGAAGCTTTCTTT | CASSIPLTGGAETEAFF
TRBJ2-6 | many | - | TRBV7-9 | TGTGCCAGCAGCTTAGAGGGGTGGCCAGGGGCATCTGGGGCCAACGTCCTGACTTTC | CASSLEGWPGASGANVLTF